The 25 T cell receptor beta chains given below trace back to one sample, sequenced in a study of T-cell memory formation after mild COVID-19. TCRdb passed the 5' RACE reads through MiXCR, listing each CDR3 protein once. The repertoire holds 380,000 or so distinct CDR3 sequences, with roughly 15% as singletons. Sequences were obtained from PBMCs or a T cell subset sorted from them (not recorded which). The receptor set was obtained from a man between 18 and 29 years old who had mild COVID-19 (a few samples of this study predate the infection). Cell type and time point are not known.

This clonotype has more than one count but fewer than ten. For the CDR3, the DNA is TGTGCCAGCGTCGACAGGGGGGTAGGGCTCGATACGCAGTATTTT. Protein product: CASVDRGVGLDTQYF. The chain carries TRBV19 and TRBJ2-3; 9 bases fit TRBD1. Germline trimming cut 9 bases from V and 6 bases from J; bases unmatched to any gene: 13. Germline CDR1 is LNHDA and CDR2 is SQIVND (reference sequence). The CDR3 runs 15 residues.

The chain employs TRBV2 and TRBJ2-7, with 12 positions matching TRBD1. CDR1 SNHLY and CDR2 FYNNEI come from the germline V gene. There are 14 residues in the CDR3. J gave up 2 bases and V 8 bases, and 4 bases lay outside the gene matches. As DNA, the CDR3 is TGTGCCAGCGGGGGACAGGGGGCGGCCTACGAGCAGTACGTC. Translated: CASGGQGAAYEQYV.

This clonotype was recorded many times. The rearrangement uses TRBV27 and TRBJ2-7; perhaps D is TRBD1 or TRBD2 (5 bases each). Trimming took off 3 bases at V and 7 bases at J, with 19 bases between the two ends. The CDR3 is made up of 15 amino acids. Germline V lookup: CDR1 MNHEY, CDR2 SMNVEV (reference sequence). DNA for the CDR3: TGTGCCAGCAGTTTCTCCGGGACCCTCCGGGTGGAGCAGTACTTC. The encoded protein is CASSFSGTLRVEQYF.

V gene TRBV27 combines with J gene TRBJ2-1; 9 nucleotides align to TRBD1. Germline CDR1 reads MNHEY; CDR2 reads SMNVEV (reference sequence). The CDR3 is 14 amino acids. V lost 6 bases and J lost 8; bases outside the gene matches: 8. The CDR3 DNA is TGTGCCAGCAGCCCGACAGGGGGGCCCCATGAGCAGTTCTTC. This sequence encodes CASSPTGGPHEQFF.

This clonotype was counted only a few times. V and J are TRBV7-6 and TRBJ2-3; no clear D gene. Between the trimmed V and J ends, which lost 2 bases and 0 bases, there was a span of 15 bases. Germline V gives CDR1 SGHVS, CDR2 FNYEAQ. This CDR3 contains 17 residues. The CDR3 nucleotides are TGTGCCAGCAGCTTAAAAGGATTCGGGCGGAGCACAGATACGCAGTATTTT. Its protein is CASSLKGFGRSTDTQYF.

This clonotype was counted at least ten times. The V gene is TRBV20-1, the J gene TRBJ2-7; either TRBD1 or TRBD2 may fit D (5 bases each). The CDR3 length is 13 residues. V lost 4 bases and J lost 6, with 16 bases in between. From germline, CDR1 is DFQATT and CDR2 SNEGSKA (reference sequence). CDR3 protein: CSATDTTRGEQYF. DNA for the CDR3: TGCAGTGCTACGGACACGACGAGGGGCGAGCAGTACTTC.

In this sample, this clonotype turned up many times. The junction departs from germline at one end; a sequencing error may be responsible. The gene calls are TRBV4-3 and TRBJ2-5; TRBD1 or TRBD2 may be the D gene (5 bases each). Germline lookup yields CDR1 LGHNA and CDR2 YSLEER. The CDR3 is made up of 12 amino acids. CDR3 region: CASSRDGETQYF. CDR3 nucleotides: TGTGCCAGCAGCAGGGACGGAGAGACCCAGTACTTC.

This clonotype was seen a handful of times. DNA of the CDR3: TGCAGTGCTAGAGTCAGGGGACAGATACTTCACTACGAGCAGTACTTC. Its protein is CSARVRGQILHYEQYF. This chain uses TRBV20-1 with TRBJ2-7, with TRBD1 identical over 7 bases. Germline CDR1 is DFQATT and CDR2 is SNEGSKA (reference sequence). Losses at the gene ends were 1 base for V and 3 bases for J; bases not matched to a gene: 12. The CDR3 has 16 residues.

This clonotype has only a few counts. The CDR3 nucleotides are TGTGCCAGCAGTTTGGTTCAACTGGGCGAGCAGTACTTC. Translation: CASSLVQLGEQYF. The rearrangement joins TRBV12-3 or TRBV12-4 to TRBJ2-7; D is unclear. The CDR3 loop spans 13 amino acids. V shed 3 bases and J shed 6 bases, with 12 bases lying between them.

This clonotype was counted a few times. The CDR3 DNA reads as TGCGCCAGCAGCTCGATGACTAGCGGGGAAGAGACCCAGTACTTC. This translates into CASSSMTSGEETQYF. V usage is TRBV5-1 and J usage is TRBJ2-5, with TRBD2 matching 11 bases. Trimming cost V 3 bases and J 3 bases; bases outside gene matches: 4. CDR3 size: 15 residues. Germline CDR1 and CDR2: SGHRS and YFSETQ. Filled out from reference TRBV5-1 and TRBJ2-5, the complete variable domain reads KAGVTQTPRYLIKTRGQQVTLSCSPISGHRSVSWYQQTPGQGLQFLFEYFSETQRNKGNFPGRFSGRQFSNSRSEMNVSTLELGDSALYLCASSSMTSGEETQYFGPGTRLLVL.

This clonotype was seen only a few times. The V gene is TRBV5-1, the J gene TRBJ2-3; D is perhaps TRBD1 or TRBD2 (5 bases each). There are 16 residues in the CDR3. Germline CDR1 SGHRS, CDR2 YFSETQ. V was trimmed by 4 bases and J by 2 bases, leaving 17 bases between them. CDR3 amino acids: CASSQGTDLSTDTQYF. The CDR3 DNA is TGCGCCAGCAGCCAAGGGACGGACCTATCCACAGATACGCAGTATTTT.

This clonotype showed up many times. The rearrangement joins TRBV20-1 to TRBJ1-1; maybe TRBD1 (5 bases). Trimming pared 3 bases from V and 6 bases from J, leaving 20 bases between. CDR1 DFQATT and CDR2 SNEGSKA come from the germline V gene (reference sequence). The CDR3 runs 15 residues. CDR3 sequence reads: CSASLPTMRGSEAFF. Here the CDR3 DNA reads TGCAGTGCTAGTTTGCCAACCATGCGGGGGTCTGAAGCTTTCTTT.

This sequence joins TRBV6-1 and TRBJ1-1; 7 nucleotides line up with TRBD1. With V trimmed by 5 bases and J by 4 bases, 7 bases remained unmatched. The V gene's germline CDR1 is MNHNS and CDR2 SASEGT. CDR3 length equals 14 residues. The chain's CDR3 is CASSTGDWVTEAFF. CDR3 bases: TGTGCCAGCAGTACAGGGGACTGGGTCACTGAAGCTTTCTTT.

This clonotype came up a few times. V usage is TRBV6-6 and J usage is TRBJ1-5; tentative D call: TRBD1 (6 bases). Looked up from germline, CDR1 is MNHNY and CDR2 is SVGAGI (reference sequence). CDR3 length: 16 residues. The germline V and J ends were trimmed by 5 bases and 0 bases, with 14 bases remaining between them. CDR3 DNA: TGTGCCAGCAGTGGTCCAAGACAGGCTAGCAATCAGCCCCAGCATTTT. This codes for CASSGPRQASNQPQHF.

This clonotype was recorded many times. The chain is built from TRBV4-1 and TRBJ2-7; no reliable D call. Germline loops: CDR1 MGHRA, CDR2 YSYEKL. There are 13 residues in the CDR3. V was shortened by 1 base and J by 4 bases, with 8 bases between the two germline ends. As DNA, the CDR3 is TGCGCCAGCAGCCAAGGGATCTCTTACGAGCAGTACTTC. It yields the protein CASSQGISYEQYF.

This clonotype occurred a few times. The chain is built from TRBV7-9 and TRBJ1-1; 7 positions agree with TRBD1. CDR1 and CDR2 (germline): SEHNR, FQNEAQ (reference sequence). The trim removed 4 bases at V and 8 bases at J, leaving 7 bases unmatched. This CDR3 is built from 13 residues. In nucleotides, the CDR3 is TGTGCCAGCAGCTCCTCTAGACAGGGCGAAGCTTTCTTT. Protein sequence: CASSSSRQGEAFF.

The J gene is TRBJ1-1, the V gene TRBV5-1; unclear D gene. The CDR3 is 16 residues long. Germline CDR1 and CDR2: SGHRS and YFSETQ. Trimming left V 1 base short and J 0 bases short, with 13 bases between. The CDR3 DNA reads as TGCGCCAGCAGCTTGTATGCTACGGGATTGAACACTGAAGCTTTCTTT. It yields the protein CASSLYATGLNTEAFF.

This clonotype has more than one count but fewer than ten. This chain joins TRBV5-1 and TRBJ2-1; 7 nucleotides line up with TRBD2. Trimming took 2 bases from V and 0 from J; bases not matched to a gene: 8. Germline values: CDR1 SGHRS, CDR2 YFSETQ. The CDR3 is 17 residues long. CDR3 region: CASSFMGGRSSYNEQFF. As DNA, the CDR3 is TGCGCCAGCAGCTTTATGGGGGGGAGGAGCTCCTACAATGAGCAGTTCTTC.

This clonotype was picked up a small number of times. The genes are TRBV6-5 and TRBJ1-6; TRBD1 might be the D (5 bases). V lost 7 bases and J 8 bases, leaving 15 bases between the germline ends. Germline loops: CDR1 MNHEY, CDR2 SVGAGI. The CDR3 length is 14 residues. The CDR3 region has the DNA TGTGCCAGCAAGGGGTCTTACTTTGATTCACCCCTCCACTTT. This sequence encodes CASKGSYFDSPLHF.

The chain recombines TRBV10-3 with TRBJ2-5; 13 nucleotides line up with TRBD2. The germline CDR1 and CDR2 sequences are ENHRY and SYGVKD. This CDR3 is 16 amino acids long. V dropped 6 bases and J dropped 7; count of bases not matched to a gene: 11. CDR3 in amino acids: CAISRLAGGLHRTQYF. The CDR3 coding sequence is TGTGCCATCAGCAGACTAGCGGGGGGTCTACATCGGACCCAGTACTTC.

This clonotype was recorded at least ten times. This rearrangement joins TRBV6-5 to TRBJ1-5; D gene unclear. CDR3 length equals 16 residues. Germline CDR1 and CDR2: MNHEY and SVGAGI. V dropped 0 bases and J dropped 7 bases, with 16 bases sitting between them. The CDR3 DNA reads TGTGCCAGCAGTTACTCATCCCCGTGGTCTGGCCAGCCCCAGCATTTT. Its protein product is CASSYSSPWSGQPQHF.

The chain links TRBV5-5 to TRBJ2-7; 9 bases align to TRBD1. Per the germline V gene, CDR1 is SGHKS and CDR2 is YYEKEE (reference sequence). CDR3 length: 13 amino acids. Trimming took 2 bases from V and 6 from J; bases not matched to a gene: 3. The CDR3 is CASSFLGQGEQYV. The CDR3 nucleotides read TGTGCCAGCAGCTTTCTGGGACAGGGCGAGCAGTACGTC.

About this clonotype itself: Germline is not matched at one junction end, which may reflect a read error. The chain has TRBV12-3 or TRBV12-4 and TRBJ1-1; 8 positions match TRBD1. The CDR3 contains 17 residues. The CDR3 loop is CASSDPGGARVNTEALF. In nucleotides, the CDR3 is TGTGCCAGCAGTGATCCAGGGGGCGCGAGAGTGAACACTGAAGCTTTATTT.

J is TRBJ2-4 and V is TRBV25-1, with D hard to call. Germline values: CDR1 MGHDK, CDR2 SYGVNS. V lost 1 base, J lost 0 bases, and 7 bases lay in between. The CDR3 contains 15 residues. CDR3 protein: CASSESRRAKNIQYF. DNA of the CDR3: TGTGCCAGCAGTGAATCCCGGAGAGCCAAAAACATTCAGTACTTC.

This clonotype was counted a few times. V is TRBV12-3 or TRBV12-4 and J is TRBJ1-4, with 7 bases that match TRBD1. The junction had 7 bases not matched to a gene; V was cut back by 4 bases and J by 8 bases. CDR3 length: 14 residues. The CDR3 loop is CASSWTGFPEKLFF. The CDR3 region has the DNA TGTGCCAGCAGTTGGACAGGTTTTCCCGAAAAACTGTTTTTT.